This T cell receptor beta chain derives from a study of Ad26.COV2.S vaccination and SARS-CoV-2 variants. Study as a whole: Ad26.COV2.S given intramuscularly, once or twice 56 days apart.

V lost 1 base and J lost 6, with 12 bases in between. The CDR3 is 15 residues long. CDR1 is LGHNA, CDR2 YSLEER, per germline. Whole-study results and caveats: The study found higher spike-specific TCR breadth in vaccine than placebo recipients.

Treatment of the sample: around 19 received Ad26.COV2.S at low or high dose, single or two shots; several received placebo; per-sample allocation not given. Samples were taken on day 63 after the first vaccine or placebo injection. Its platform was an Ad26 vector, and its expressed antigen was Wuhan-strain SARS-CoV-2 spike. Turning to this clone: Its antigen remains unidentified.

Clones were read by immunoSEQ multiplex PCR, and TCRdb kept only the in-frame ones, dropping some. Here the sample spans about 410,000 clones, 75% to 90% being singletons. The chain joins TRBV4-3 to TRBJ2-2, with a weak D call TRBD2 (6 bases). Sequenced here: peripheral blood, sampled in a trial of Ad26.COV2.S vaccine versus placebo. This TCR was sampled from a person between 18 and 65 years old who received the Ad26.COV2.S COVID-19 vaccine or a placebo. The CDR3 DNA reads as TGCGCCAGCAGCCAAGCCAAGACTAGTCCCGGGGAGCTGTTTTTT. Its protein product is CASSQAKTSPGELFF.